One and the same sample provided the 3 T cell receptor beta chains below, sequenced in a study of cytomegalovirus exposure and HLA in healthy donors. The PCR ran on 60 Vbeta and 13 Jbeta primers. Sequenced by immunoSEQ multiplex PCR; TCRdb stores in-frame clones only, minus some. The table lists under 70,000 clones, 55% to 80% of them singletons. Material: PBMCs. These receptors came from a woman aged 25-40 years in good health and CMV-seronegative.

The table lists this clone with a few counts. The V call is TRBV7-9, the J call TRBJ2-1, with 8 bases matching TRBD1. The V segment lost 1 base and the J segment 8 bases; nucleotides outside the gene matches: 7. The V gene's germline CDR1 is SEHNR and CDR2 FQNEAQ (reference sequence). The CDR3 extends over 15 amino acids. CDR3 residues: CASSLGQGAGDEQFF. The CDR3 nucleotides are TGTGCCAGCAGCTTAGGTCAGGGGGCAGGAGATGAGCAGTTCTTC.

The CDR3 sequence is CSVAGTSFNEQFF. The CDR3 nucleotides are TGCAGCGTCGCCGGGACTAGCTTCAATGAGCAGTTCTTC. The genes are TRBV29-1 and TRBJ2-1; 9 bases are shared with TRBD2. Germline assignment: CDR1 SQVTM and CDR2 ANQGSEA. The CDR3 runs 13 residues. J lost 6 bases, V lost 6 bases, and 6 bases had no gene match.

This clone was counted a single time. The gene calls are TRBV19 and TRBJ1-1, with D possibly matching TRBD1 (6 bases). V was cut by 7 bases and J by 2 bases, with 26 bases left in between. This CDR3 contains 18 residues. Germline V gene data show CDR1 as LNHDA and CDR2 as SQIVND (reference sequence). CDR3 protein: CASTRGVGVGTKNTEAFF. Here the CDR3 DNA reads TGTGCCAGTACTCGGGGCGTGGGGGTCGGGACAAAAAACACTGAAGCTTTCTTT.